The present TCR beta chain was sequenced within a study of T cells in Graves' hyperthyroidism and ophthalmopathy. Whole-study context: Peripheral blood was obtained at initial diagnosis, preceding any treatment.

What was amplified from RNA transcripts were TCR beta CDR3 regions. Researchers ran a first-round RT-PCR on the TCR CDR3 using the HTBI primer set. TCRdb itself ran the multiplex PCR reads through MiXCR, one entry per CDR3 protein. The table includes roughly 800,000 distinct CDR3 sequences, 38% detected once. This clonotype came up a few times. Newly diagnosed hyperthyroidism, duration under 2 months, in patients aged 18 to 65. Patients were excluded because of uncontrolled infection, other autoimmune disease, pregnancy or lactation. Every diagnosis used clinical symptoms, serum thyroxine and TRAb, thyroid ultrasound and orbital computed tomography. This CDR3 spans 15 amino acids. Germline lookup yields CDR1 PRHDT and CDR2 FYEKMQ (reference sequence). Losses at the gene ends were 3 bases for V and 6 bases for J; bases not matched to a gene: 7.

The gene calls are TRBV13 and TRBJ2-1, with 8 bases aligning to TRBD1. The clonotype was recovered from a man between 18 and 29 years old with Graves' hyperthyroidism. The sequencing input was blood. This CDR3 is CASSLEQGAFNEQFF. The CDR3 DNA is TGTGCCAGCAGCTTGGAGCAGGGGGCGTTCAATGAGCAGTTCTTC.